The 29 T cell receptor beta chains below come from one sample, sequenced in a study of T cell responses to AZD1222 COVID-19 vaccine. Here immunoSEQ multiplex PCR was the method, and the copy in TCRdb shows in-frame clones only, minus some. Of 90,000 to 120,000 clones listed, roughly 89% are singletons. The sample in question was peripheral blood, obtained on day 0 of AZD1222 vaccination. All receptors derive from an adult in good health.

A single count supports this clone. CDR3 DNA sequence: TGTGCCAGCAGCTTAATAGGTTCTGAGGGGGCCGGTCAGCCCCAGCATTTT. Encoded protein: CASSLIGSEGAGQPQHF. The J gene is TRBJ1-5, the V gene TRBV7-2, with TRBD1 matching 7 bases. Losses at the gene ends were 2 bases for V and 6 bases for J; bases not matched to a gene: 13. The CDR3 runs 17 residues. Looked up from germline, CDR1 is SGHTA and CDR2 is FQGNSA.

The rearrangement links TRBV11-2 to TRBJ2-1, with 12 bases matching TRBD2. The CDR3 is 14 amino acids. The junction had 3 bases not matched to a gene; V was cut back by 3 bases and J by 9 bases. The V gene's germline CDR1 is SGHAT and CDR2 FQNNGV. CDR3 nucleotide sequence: TGTGCCAGCAGCTTGACTAGCGGGGGTGGTGAGCAGTTCTTC. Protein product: CASSLTSGGGEQFF.

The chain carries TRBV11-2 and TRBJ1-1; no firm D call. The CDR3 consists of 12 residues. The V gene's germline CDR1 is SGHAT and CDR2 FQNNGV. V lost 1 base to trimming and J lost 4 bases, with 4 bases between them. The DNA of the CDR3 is TGTGCCAGCAGCTTAGCTTCCACTGAAGCTTTCTTT. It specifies CASSLASTEAFF.

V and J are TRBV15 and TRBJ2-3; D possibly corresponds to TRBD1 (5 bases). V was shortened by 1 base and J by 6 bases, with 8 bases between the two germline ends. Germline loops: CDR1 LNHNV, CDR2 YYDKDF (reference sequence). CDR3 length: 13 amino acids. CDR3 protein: CATSRVRADTQYF. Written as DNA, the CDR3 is TGTGCCACCAGCAGAGTCAGGGCCGATACGCAGTATTTT.

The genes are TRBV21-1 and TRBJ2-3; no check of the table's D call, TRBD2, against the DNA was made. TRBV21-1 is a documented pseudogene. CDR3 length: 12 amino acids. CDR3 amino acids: CASSPPGDTQYF. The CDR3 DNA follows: TGTGCCAGCAGCCCCCCGGGGGATACGCAGTATTTT.

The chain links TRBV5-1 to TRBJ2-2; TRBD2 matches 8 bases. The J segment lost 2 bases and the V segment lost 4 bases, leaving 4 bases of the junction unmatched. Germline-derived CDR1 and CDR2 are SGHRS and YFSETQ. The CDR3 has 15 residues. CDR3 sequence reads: CASSPGRGNTGELFF. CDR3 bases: TGCGCCAGCAGCCCCGGGAGGGGAAACACCGGGGAGCTGTTTTTT.

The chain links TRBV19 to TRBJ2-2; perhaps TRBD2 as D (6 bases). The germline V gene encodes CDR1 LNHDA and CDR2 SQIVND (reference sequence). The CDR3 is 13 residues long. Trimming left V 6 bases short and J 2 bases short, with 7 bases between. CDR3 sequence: CASRGGNTGELFF. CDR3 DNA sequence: TGTGCCAGTAGGGGAGGTAACACCGGGGAGCTGTTTTTT.

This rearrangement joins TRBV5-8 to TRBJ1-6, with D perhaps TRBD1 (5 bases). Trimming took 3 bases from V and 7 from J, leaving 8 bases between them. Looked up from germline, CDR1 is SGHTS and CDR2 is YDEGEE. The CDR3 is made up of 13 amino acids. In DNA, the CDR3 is TGTGCCAGCAGCTACAGGTCAAATTCACCCCTCCACTTT. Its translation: CASSYRSNSPLHF.

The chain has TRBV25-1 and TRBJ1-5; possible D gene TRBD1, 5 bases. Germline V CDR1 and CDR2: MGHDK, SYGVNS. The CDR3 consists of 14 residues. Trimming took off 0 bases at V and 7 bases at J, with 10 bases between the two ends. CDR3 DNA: TGTGCCAGCAGTGAATATGGGGGTCACCAGCCCCAGCATTTT. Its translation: CASSEYGGHQPQHF.

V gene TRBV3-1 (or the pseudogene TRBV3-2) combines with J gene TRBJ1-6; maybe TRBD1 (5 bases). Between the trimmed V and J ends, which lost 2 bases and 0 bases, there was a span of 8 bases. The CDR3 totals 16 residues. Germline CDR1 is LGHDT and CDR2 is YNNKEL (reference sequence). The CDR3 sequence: CASSQSRASYNSPLHF. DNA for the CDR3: TGTGCCAGCAGCCAATCCAGGGCCTCCTATAATTCACCCCTCCACTTT.

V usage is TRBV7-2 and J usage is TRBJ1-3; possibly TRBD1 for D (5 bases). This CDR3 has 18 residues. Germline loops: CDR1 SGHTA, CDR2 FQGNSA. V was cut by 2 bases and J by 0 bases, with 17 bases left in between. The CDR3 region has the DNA TGTGCCAGCAGCTTAAAAGGGACGTTTCATGACTCTGGAAACACCATATATTTT. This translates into CASSLKGTFHDSGNTIYF.

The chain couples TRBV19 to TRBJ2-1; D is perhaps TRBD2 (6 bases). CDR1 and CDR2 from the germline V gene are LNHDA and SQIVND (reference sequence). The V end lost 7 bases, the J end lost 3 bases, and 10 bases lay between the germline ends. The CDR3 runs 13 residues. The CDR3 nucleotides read TGTGCCAGTACGGGCGGGGTCTACAATGAGCAGTTCTTC. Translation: CASTGGVYNEQFF.

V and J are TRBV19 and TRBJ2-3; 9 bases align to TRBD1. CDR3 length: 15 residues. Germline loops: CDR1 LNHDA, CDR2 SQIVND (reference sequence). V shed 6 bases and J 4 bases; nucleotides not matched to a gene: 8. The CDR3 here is CASSAGTGKADTQYF. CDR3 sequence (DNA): TGTGCCAGTAGCGCCGGGACAGGGAAGGCAGATACGCAGTATTTT.

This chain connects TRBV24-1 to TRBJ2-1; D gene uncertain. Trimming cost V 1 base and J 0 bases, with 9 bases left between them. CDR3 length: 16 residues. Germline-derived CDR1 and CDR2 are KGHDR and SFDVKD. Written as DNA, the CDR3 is TGTGCCACCAGTGATTTCGCCAGAAGCTCCTACAATGAGCAGTTCTTC. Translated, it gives CATSDFARSSYNEQFF.

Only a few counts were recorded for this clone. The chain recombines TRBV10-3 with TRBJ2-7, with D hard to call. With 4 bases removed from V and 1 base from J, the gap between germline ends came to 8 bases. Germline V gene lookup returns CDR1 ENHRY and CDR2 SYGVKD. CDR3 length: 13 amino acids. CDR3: CAISVKGSYEQYF. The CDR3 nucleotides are TGTGCCATCAGTGTTAAGGGTTCCTACGAGCAGTACTTC.

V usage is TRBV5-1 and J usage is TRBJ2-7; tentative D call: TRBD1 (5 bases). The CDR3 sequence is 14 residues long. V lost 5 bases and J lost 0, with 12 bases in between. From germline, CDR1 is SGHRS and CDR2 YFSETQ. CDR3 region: CASREAGFSYEQYF. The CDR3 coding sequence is TGCGCCAGCAGAGAGGCAGGGTTCTCCTACGAGCAGTACTTC.

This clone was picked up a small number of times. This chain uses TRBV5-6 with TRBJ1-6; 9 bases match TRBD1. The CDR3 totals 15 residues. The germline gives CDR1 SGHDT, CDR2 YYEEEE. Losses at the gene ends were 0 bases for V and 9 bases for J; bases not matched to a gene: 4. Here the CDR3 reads CASSLAGTGFSPLHF. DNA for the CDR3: TGTGCCAGCAGCTTGGCGGGGACAGGGTTTTCACCCCTCCACTTT.

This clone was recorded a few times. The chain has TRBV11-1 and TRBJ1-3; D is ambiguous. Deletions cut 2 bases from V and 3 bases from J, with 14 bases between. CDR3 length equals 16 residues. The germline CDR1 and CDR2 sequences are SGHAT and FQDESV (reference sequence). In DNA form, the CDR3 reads TGTGCCAGCAGCTTAACCGGCGGCCCGGGTGGAAACACCATATATTTT. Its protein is CASSLTGGPGGNTIYF. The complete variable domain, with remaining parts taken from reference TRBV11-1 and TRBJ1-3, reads EAEVAQSPRYKITEKSQAVAFWCDPISGHATLYWYRQILGQGPELLVQFQDESVVDDSQLPKDRFSAERLKGVDSTLKIQPAELGDSAMYLCASSLTGGPGGNTIYFGEGSWLTVV.

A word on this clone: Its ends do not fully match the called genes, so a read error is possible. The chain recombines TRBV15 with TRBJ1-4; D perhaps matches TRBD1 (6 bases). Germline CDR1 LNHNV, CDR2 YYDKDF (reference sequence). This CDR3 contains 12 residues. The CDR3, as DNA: TGTGCCACCAGCAGAGACCGACAGGCTCCTACCTTT. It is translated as CATSRDRQAPTF.

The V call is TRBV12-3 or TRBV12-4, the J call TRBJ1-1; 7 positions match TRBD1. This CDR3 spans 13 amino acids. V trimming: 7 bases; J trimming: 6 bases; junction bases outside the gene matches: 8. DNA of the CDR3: TGTGCCAGCACCCAACAGGGGATGGCTGAAGCTTTCTTT. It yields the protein CASTQQGMAEAFF.

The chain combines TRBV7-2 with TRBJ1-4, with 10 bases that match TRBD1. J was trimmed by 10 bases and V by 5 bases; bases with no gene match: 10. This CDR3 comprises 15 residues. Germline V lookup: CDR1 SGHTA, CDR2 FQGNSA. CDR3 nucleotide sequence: TGTGCCAGCAGCCTCCTGTCCCGGGACAGGGGAAAACTGTTTTTT. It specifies CASSLLSRDRGKLFF.

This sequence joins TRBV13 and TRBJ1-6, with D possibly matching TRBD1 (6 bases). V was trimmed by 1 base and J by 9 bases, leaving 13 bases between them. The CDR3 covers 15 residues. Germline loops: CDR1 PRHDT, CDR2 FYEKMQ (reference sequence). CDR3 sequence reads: CASSLVTGGISPLHF. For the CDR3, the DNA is TGTGCCAGCAGCTTAGTAACCGGGGGCATTTCACCCCTCCACTTT.

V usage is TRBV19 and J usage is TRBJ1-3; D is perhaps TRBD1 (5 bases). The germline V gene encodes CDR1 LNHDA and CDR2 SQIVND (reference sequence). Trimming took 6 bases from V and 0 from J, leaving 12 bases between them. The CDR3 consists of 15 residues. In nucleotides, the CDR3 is TGTGCCAGTAGCCATACGACAGTCTCTGGAAACACCATATATTTT. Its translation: CASSHTTVSGNTIYF. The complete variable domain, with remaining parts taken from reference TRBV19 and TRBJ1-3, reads DGGITQSPKYLFRKEGQNVTLSCEQNLNHDAMYWYRQDPGQGLRLIYYSQIVNDFQKGDIAEGYSVSREKKESFPLTVTSAQKNPTAFYLCASSHTTVSGNTIYFGEGSWLTVV.

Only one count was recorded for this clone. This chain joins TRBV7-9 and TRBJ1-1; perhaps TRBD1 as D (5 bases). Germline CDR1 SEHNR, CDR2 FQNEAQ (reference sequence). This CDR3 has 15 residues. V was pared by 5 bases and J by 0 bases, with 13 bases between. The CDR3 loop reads CASSLPQGLNTEAFF. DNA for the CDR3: TGTGCCAGCAGCCTCCCGCAGGGCCTGAACACTGAAGCTTTCTTT.

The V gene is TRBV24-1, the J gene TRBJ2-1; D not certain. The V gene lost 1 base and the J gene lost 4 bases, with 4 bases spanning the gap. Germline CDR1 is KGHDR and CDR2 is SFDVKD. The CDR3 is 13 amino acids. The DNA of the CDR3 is TGTGCCACCAGTGATTTCCCGTACAATGAGCAGTTCTTC. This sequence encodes CATSDFPYNEQFF.

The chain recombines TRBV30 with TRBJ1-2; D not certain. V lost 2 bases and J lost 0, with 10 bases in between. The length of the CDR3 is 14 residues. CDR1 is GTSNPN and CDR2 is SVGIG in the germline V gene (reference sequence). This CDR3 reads CAWSRAAANYGYTF. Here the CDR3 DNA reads TGTGCCTGGAGTCGGGCTGCTGCTAACTATGGCTACACCTTC.

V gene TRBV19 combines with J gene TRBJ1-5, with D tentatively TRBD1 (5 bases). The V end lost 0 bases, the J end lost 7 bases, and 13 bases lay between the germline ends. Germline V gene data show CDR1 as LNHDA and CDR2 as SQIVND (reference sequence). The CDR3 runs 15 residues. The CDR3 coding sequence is TGTGCCAGTAGTATAGATCTAGGGGTACGCCAGCCCCAGCATTTT. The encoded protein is CASSIDLGVRQPQHF.

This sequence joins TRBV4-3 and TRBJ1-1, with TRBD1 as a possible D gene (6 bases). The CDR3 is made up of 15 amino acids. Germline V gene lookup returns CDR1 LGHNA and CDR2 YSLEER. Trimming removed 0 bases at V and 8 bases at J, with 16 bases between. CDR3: CASSQEAWQGREAFF. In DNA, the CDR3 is TGCGCCAGCAGCCAAGAGGCTTGGCAGGGGAGAGAAGCTTTCTTT.

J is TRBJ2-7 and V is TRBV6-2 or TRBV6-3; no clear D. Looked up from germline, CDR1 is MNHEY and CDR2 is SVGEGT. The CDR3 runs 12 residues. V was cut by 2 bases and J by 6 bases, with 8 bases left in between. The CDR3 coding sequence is TGTGCCAGCAGTTACGGTGTCCTCGAGCAGTACTTC. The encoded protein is CASSYGVLEQYF.